The 9 T cell receptor beta chains presented below share a single source sample, sequenced in a study of blood T cells in healthy people across ages. A J-beta primer mix and a sample-barcoded 5' primer were used in a second PCR of roughly 6 to 11 cycles. MiXCR, applied by TCRdb to the 5' RACE reads, yields one record per CDR3 protein. Of about 1,800,000 distinct CDR3 sequences listed, 25% to 30% are singletons. Sequenced input: blood. These receptors all stem from a woman aged 30 to 39 in good health.

The CDR3 loop reads CASSQAVGPQETQYF. The CDR3 nucleotides are TGTGCCAGCAGCCAAGCCGTCGGGCCCCAAGAGACCCAGTACTTC. The chain employs TRBV14 and TRBJ2-5; D is uncertain. The germline CDR1 and CDR2 sequences are SGHDN and FVKESK. There are 15 residues in the CDR3. The V and J ends lost 1 base and 1 base respectively, with 10 bases between them.

This clonotype was picked up many times. J is TRBJ2-1 and V is TRBV10-3; TRBD2 aligns across 11 bases. This CDR3 is 15 amino acids long. Per the germline V gene, CDR1 is ENHRY and CDR2 is SYGVKD. V shed 0 bases and J 6 bases; nucleotides not matched to a gene: 1. CDR3 DNA sequence: TGTGCCATCAGTGAGTCTCTAGCGGGAGGCAATGAGCAGTTCTTC. Translated, it gives CAISESLAGGNEQFF.

This clonotype was counted at least ten times. The gene calls are TRBV6-5 and TRBJ2-6; D is uncertain. The CDR3 contains 15 residues. Trimming took 6 bases from V and 2 from J, leaving 11 bases between them. Germline-derived CDR1 and CDR2 are MNHEY and SVGAGI. CDR3 bases: TGTGCCAGCAGCACAATCAGTACTGGGGCCAACGTCCTGACTTTC. Protein product: CASSTISTGANVLTF.

V is TRBV4-1 and J is TRBJ1-1; perhaps TRBD1 as D (5 bases). The length of the CDR3 is 13 residues. The ends were cut back, 4 bases at V and 9 bases at J, with 15 bases in the middle. Germline CDR1 reads MGHRA; CDR2 reads YSYEKL. CDR3 in amino acids: CASSLDRSSQAFF. Here the CDR3 DNA reads TGCGCCAGCAGCCTCGACAGATCAAGTCAAGCTTTCTTT.

This clonotype was seen ten or more times. The chain is built from TRBV7-2 and TRBJ2-7; a possible D gene is TRBD1 (6 bases). Trimming took 4 bases from V and 6 from J, leaving 16 bases between them. The CDR3 totals 14 residues. Germline assignment: CDR1 SGHTA and CDR2 FQGNSA. The chain's CDR3 is CASSSQGSPLEQYF. CDR3 coding DNA: TGTGCCAGCAGCTCACAGGGTTCCCCCCTCGAGCAGTACTTC.

This clonotype was counted many times. The chain is built from TRBV5-1 and TRBJ2-7; D may be TRBD1 or TRBD2 (6 bases each). This CDR3 is built from 14 residues. Per the germline V gene, CDR1 is SGHRS and CDR2 is YFSETQ. V lost 0 bases to trimming and J lost 4 bases, with 11 bases between them. The CDR3 is CASSLDRRGYEQYF. The CDR3 DNA sequence: TGCGCCAGCAGCTTGGATCGGAGGGGGTACGAGCAGTACTTC.

This clonotype was seen ten or more times. V usage is TRBV10-2 and J usage is TRBJ2-7; D ambiguous. The CDR3 is 11 amino acids. V lost 2 bases, J lost 7 bases, and 6 bases lay in between. The germline V gene encodes CDR1 WSHSY and CDR2 SAAADI. The CDR3 sequence is CASSEPGEQYF. In nucleotides, the CDR3 is TGCGCCAGCAGTGAGCCCGGGGAGCAGTACTTC.

The chain recombines TRBV4-3 with TRBJ2-5; no reliable D call. Germline V gives CDR1 LGHNA, CDR2 YSLEER. CDR3 size: 15 residues. V was clipped by 3 bases and J by 0 bases, with 11 bases between them. CDR3 DNA sequence: TGCGCCAGCAGCCACACATACAGAGACCAAGAGACCCAGTACTTC. This codes for CASSHTYRDQETQYF.

This clonotype was seen only a few times. V and J are TRBV20-1 and TRBJ1-1; D is uncertain. Trimming cost V 6 bases and J 1 base, with 15 bases left between them. Germline assignment: CDR1 DFQATT and CDR2 SNEGSKA (reference sequence). The CDR3 covers 14 residues. The CDR3 DNA is TGCAGTGCAACCCCCGTTAGCCAGAACACTGAAGCTTTCTTT. It encodes CSATPVSQNTEAFF.